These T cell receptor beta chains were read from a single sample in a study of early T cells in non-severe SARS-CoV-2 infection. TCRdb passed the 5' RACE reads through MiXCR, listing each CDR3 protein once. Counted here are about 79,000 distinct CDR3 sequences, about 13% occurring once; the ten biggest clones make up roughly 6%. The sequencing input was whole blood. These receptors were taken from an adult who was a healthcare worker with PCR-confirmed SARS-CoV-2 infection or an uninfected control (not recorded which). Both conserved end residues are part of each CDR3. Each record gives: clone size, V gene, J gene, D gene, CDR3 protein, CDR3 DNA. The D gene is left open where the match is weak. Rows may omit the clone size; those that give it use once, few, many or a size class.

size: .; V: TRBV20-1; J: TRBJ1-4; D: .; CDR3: CSAPFIDNEKLFF; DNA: TGCAGTGCCCCCTTTATCGATAATGAAAAACTGTTTTTT
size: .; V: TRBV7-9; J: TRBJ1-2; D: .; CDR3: CASIPPQGLEGGYTF; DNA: TGTGCCAGCATACCTCCGCAGGGCTTGGAGGGTGGCTACACCTTC
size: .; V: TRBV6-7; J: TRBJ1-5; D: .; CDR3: CASSYPDSYSNQPQHF; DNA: TGTGCCAGCAGTTACCCCGACAGTTATAGCAATCAGCCCCAGCATTTT
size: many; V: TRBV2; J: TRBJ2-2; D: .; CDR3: CASRGYTGELFF; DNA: TGTGCCAGCAGAGGTTACACCGGGGAGCTGTTTTTT
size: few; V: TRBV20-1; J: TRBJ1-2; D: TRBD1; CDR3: CSAERTGSVVYGYTF; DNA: TGCAGTGCTGAGAGGACAGGCTCAGTTGTCTATGGCTACACCTTC
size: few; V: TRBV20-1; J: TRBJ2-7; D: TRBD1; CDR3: CSARRWDRDYEQYF; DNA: TGCAGTGCCAGACGATGGGACAGGGACTACGAGCAGTACTTC
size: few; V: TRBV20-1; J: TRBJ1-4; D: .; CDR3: CSALQGGTNEKLFF; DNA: TGCAGTGCTCTACAGGGAGGGACTAATGAAAAACTGTTTTTT
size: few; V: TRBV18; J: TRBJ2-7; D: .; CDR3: CASSPGSPYEQYF; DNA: TGTGCCAGCTCGCCGGGGAGTCCCTACGAGCAGTACTTC
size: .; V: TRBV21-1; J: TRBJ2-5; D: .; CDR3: CASSKDRDRVEETQYF; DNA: TGTGCCAGCAGCAAGGACCGGGACAGGGTGGAAGAGACCCAGTACTTC
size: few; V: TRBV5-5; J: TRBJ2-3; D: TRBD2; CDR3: CASSLNLAGGSNTQYF; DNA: TGTGCCAGCAGCTTGAACCTAGCGGGGGGTTCGAATACGCAGTATTTT
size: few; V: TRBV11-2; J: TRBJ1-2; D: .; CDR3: CASSLDQGHRSYTF; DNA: TGTGCCAGCAGCTTAGATCAGGGGCACCGGAGCTACACCTTC
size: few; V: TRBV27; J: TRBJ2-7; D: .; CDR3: CASSYRATYEQYF; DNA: TGTGCCAGCAGTTACAGGGCTACCTACGAGCAGTACTTC
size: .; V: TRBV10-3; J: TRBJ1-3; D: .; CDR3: CAIRDDRRPGNTIYF; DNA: TGTGCCATCAGGGATGACAGGAGACCTGGAAACACCATATATTTT
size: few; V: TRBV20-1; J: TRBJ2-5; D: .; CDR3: CSARLPVGKETQYF; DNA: TGCAGTGCTCGCTTACCTGTAGGGAAAGAGACCCAGTACTTC
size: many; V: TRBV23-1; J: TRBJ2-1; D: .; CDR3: CASSQSGKDEQFF; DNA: TGCGCCAGCAGTCAATCGGGCAAAGATGAGCAGTTCTTC
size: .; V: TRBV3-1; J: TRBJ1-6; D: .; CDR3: CASSQADLSSYNSPLHF; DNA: TGTGCCAGCAGCCAAGCAGACCTAAGCTCCTATAATTCACCCCTCCACTTT
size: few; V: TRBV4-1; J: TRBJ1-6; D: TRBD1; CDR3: CASSLGQGENSPLHF; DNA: TGCGCCAGCAGCCTAGGACAGGGGGAAAATTCACCCCTCCACTTT
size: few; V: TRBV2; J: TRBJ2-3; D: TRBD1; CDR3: CARRQGMTDTQYF; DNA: TGTGCCAGGCGACAGGGGATGACAGATACGCAGTATTTT
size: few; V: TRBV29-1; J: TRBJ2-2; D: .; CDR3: CSVGTTPLYTGELFF; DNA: TGCAGCGTTGGTACAACTCCACTCTACACCGGGGAGCTGTTTTTT
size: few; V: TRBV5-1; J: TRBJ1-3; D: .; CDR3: CASSFDTSSGNTIYF; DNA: TGCGCCAGCAGCTTCGACACCAGCTCTGGAAACACCATATATTTT
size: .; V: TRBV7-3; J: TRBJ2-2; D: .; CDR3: CASSLVQANTGELFF; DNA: TGTGCCAGCAGCTTAGTACAGGCGAACACCGGGGAGCTGTTTTTT
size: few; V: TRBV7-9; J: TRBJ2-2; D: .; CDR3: CASSFGSNTGELFF; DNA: TGTGCCAGCAGCTTTGGTTCGAACACCGGGGAGCTGTTTTTT
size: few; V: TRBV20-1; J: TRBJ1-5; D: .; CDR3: CSARAGNSGNQPQHF; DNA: TGCAGTGCTAGGGCGGGGAACTCGGGCAATCAGCCCCAGCATTTT
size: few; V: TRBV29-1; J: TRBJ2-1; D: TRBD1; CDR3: CSVEDRGYNEQFF; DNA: TGCAGCGTTGAGGACAGGGGCTACAATGAGCAGTTCTTC
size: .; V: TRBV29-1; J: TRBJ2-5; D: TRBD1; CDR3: CSDYRGRETQYF; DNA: TGCAGCGACTACAGGGGGCGAGAGACCCAGTACTTC
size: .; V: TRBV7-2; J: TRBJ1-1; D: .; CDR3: CASSFMGENTEAFF; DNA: TGTGCCAGCAGCTTCATGGGGGAGAACACTGAAGCTTTCTTT
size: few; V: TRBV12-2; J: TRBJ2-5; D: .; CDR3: CASRLSRAGKWQTQYF; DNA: TGTGCAAGTCGCTTAAGCAGGGCAGGGAAATGGCAGACCCAGTACTTC
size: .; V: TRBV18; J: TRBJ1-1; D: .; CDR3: CASSHVNRAENTEAFF; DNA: TGTGCCAGCTCACACGTTAACAGGGCCGAGAACACTGAAGCTTTCTTT
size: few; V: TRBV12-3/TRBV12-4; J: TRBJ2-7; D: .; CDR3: CASRPGRSYEQYF; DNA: TGTGCCAGCAGGCCGGGACGGAGCTACGAGCAGTACTTC
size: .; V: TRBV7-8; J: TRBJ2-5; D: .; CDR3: CASSFGGLETQYF; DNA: TGTGCCAGCAGCTTTGGGGGGCTGGAGACCCAGTACTTC
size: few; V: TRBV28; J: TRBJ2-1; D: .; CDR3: CASSLLGEHAEQFF; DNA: TGTGCCAGCAGTTTATTGGGGGAGCACGCTGAGCAGTTCTTC
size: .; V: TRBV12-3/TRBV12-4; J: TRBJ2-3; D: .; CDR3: CASSSLTDRRRSTDTQYF; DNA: TGTGCCAGCAGTTCCCTCACCGACAGGCGGCGAAGCACAGATACGCAGTATTTT
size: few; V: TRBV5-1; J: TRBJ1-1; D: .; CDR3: CASSFQSYTEAFF; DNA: TGCGCCAGCAGCTTTCAGAGCTACACTGAAGCTTTCTTT
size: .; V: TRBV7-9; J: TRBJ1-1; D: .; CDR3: CASSPPDRTNTEAFF; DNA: TGTGCCAGCAGCCCACCTGACAGAACGAACACTGAAGCTTTCTTT
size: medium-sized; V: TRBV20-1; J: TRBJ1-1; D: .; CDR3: CSARDPHSNTEAFF; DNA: TGCAGTGCTAGAGATCCTCACAGCAACACTGAAGCTTTCTTT